The present T cell receptor beta chain was sequenced within a study of shared clonotypes between healthy human individuals. Study-wide findings and caveats: Naive subsets typically showed greater estimated richness than memory subsets.

The V gene's germline CDR1 is SGHRS and CDR2 YFSETQ. V dropped 0 bases and J dropped 6 bases, with 15 bases sitting between them. This CDR3 spans 16 amino acids. Concerning this clone: The antigen is not known.

As handled by the study authors: Junction-only sequences without quality scores were provided by ImmunoSEQ, so filtering was different. TCRdb keeps only in-frame clones here, not all; method: immunoSEQ multiplex PCR. V, J and clone size reflect that table, while D and trimming were determined from the DNA. The sample shows around 2.3 million clones, under 97% of them seen only once. The TCR originated in a young man in good health. This sequence joins TRBV5-1 and TRBJ2-2; possible D gene TRBD2, 5 bases. Sequencing used naive CD4+ T cells sorted from blood. Subset specified: CD45RA+ positively selected. CDR3 bases: TGCGCCAGCAGCTTGGCCACCCGGGGAGACGCCGGGGAGCTGTTTTTT. Translating gives CASSLATRGDAGELFF. Complete variable domain (other parts from reference TRBV5-1 and TRBJ2-2): KAGVTQTPRYLIKTRGQQVTLSCSPISGHRSVSWYQQTPGQGLQFLFEYFSETQRNKGNFPGRFSGRQFSNSRSEMNVSTLELGDSALYLCASSLATRGDAGELFFGEGSRLTVL.